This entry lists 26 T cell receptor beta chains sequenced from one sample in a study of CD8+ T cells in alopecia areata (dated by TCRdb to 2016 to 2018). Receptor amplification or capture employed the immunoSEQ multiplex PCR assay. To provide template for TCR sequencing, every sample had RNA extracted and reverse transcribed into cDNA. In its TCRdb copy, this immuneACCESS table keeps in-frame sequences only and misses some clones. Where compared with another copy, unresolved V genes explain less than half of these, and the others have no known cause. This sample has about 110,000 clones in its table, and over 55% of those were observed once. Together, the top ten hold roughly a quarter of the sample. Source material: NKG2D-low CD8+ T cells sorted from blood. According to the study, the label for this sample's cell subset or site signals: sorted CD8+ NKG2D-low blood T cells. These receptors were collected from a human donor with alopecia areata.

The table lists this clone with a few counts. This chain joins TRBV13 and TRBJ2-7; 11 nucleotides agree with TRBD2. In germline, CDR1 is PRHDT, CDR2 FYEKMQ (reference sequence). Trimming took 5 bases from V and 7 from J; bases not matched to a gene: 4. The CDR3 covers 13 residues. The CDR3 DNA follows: TGTGCCAGCAGCGTGGGACTAGCGGATGAGCAGTACTTC. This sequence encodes CASSVGLADEQYF.

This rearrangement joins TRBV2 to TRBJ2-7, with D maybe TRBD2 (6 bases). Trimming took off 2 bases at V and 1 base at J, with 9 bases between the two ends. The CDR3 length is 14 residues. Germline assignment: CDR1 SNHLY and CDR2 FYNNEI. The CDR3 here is CASSERDLSYEQYF. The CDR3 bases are TGTGCCAGCAGTGAACGGGACTTGTCCTACGAGCAGTACTTC.

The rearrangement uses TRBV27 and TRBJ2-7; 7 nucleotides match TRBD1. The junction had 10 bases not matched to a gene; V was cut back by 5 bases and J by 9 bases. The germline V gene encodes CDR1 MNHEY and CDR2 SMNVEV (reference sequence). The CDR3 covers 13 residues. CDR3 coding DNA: TGTGCCAGCAGTCCCCAGGGGGAATTCGGGCAGTACTTC. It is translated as CASSPQGEFGQYF.

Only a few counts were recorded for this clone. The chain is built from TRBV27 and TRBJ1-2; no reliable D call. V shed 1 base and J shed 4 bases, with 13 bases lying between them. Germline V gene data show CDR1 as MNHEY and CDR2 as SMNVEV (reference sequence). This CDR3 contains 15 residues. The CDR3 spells CASSLWVGHVYGYTF. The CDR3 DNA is TGTGCCAGCAGTTTATGGGTAGGCCACGTCTATGGCTACACCTTC.

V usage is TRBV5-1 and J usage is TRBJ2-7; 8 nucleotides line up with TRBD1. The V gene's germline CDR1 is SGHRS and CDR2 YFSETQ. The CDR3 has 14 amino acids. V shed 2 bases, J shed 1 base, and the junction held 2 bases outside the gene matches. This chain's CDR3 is CASSFRDRSYEQYF. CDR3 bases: TGCGCCAGCAGCTTCCGGGACAGGTCCTACGAGCAGTACTTC.

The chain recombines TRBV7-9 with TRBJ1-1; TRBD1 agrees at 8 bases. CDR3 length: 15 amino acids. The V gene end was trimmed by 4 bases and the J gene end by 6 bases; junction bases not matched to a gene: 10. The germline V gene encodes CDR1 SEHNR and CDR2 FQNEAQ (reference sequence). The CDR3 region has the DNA TGTGCCAGCAGCTCGACTGACAGGGGCACATCTGAAGCTTTCTTT. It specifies CASSSTDRGTSEAFF.

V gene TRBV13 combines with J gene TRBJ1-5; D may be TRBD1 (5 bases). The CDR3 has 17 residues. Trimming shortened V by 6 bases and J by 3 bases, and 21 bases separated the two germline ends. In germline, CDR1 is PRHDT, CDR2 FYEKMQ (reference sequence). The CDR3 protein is CASSASGRDVDNQPQHF. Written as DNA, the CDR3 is TGTGCCAGCAGTGCTTCGGGGAGGGACGTGGACAATCAGCCCCAGCATTTT.

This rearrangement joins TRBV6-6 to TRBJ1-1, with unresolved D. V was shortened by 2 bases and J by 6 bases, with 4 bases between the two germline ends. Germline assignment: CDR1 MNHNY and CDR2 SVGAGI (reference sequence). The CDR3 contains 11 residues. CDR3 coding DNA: TGTGCCAGCAGTTACACCCCTGAAGCTTTCTTT. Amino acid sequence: CASSYTPEAFF.

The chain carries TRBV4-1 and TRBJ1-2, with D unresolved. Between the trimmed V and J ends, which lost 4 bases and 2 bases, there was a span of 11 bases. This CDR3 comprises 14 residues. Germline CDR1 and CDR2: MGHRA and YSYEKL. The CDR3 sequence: CASSPIGSNYGYTF. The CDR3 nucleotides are TGCGCCAGCAGCCCGATCGGGTCGAACTATGGCTACACCTTC.

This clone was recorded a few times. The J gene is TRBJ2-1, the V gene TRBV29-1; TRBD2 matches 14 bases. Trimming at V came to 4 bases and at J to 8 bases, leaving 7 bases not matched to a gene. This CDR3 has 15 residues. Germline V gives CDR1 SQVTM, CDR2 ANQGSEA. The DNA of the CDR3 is TGCAGCGTTGGGGGACTAGCGGGAGATGACTATGAGCAGTTCTTC. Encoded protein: CSVGGLAGDDYEQFF.

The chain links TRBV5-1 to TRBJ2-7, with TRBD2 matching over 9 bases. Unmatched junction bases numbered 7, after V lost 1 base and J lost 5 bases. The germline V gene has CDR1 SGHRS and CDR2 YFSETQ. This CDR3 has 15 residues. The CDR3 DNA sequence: TGCGCCAGCAGCTTGATTAGCGGGAGTTTCAACGAGCAGTACTTC. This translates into CASSLISGSFNEQYF.

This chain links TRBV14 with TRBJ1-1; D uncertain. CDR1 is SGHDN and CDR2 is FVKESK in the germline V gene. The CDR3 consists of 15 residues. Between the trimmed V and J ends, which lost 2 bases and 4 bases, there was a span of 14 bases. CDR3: CASSQFFLGSTEAFF. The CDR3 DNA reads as TGTGCCAGCAGCCAATTCTTCCTCGGGAGCACTGAAGCTTTCTTT.

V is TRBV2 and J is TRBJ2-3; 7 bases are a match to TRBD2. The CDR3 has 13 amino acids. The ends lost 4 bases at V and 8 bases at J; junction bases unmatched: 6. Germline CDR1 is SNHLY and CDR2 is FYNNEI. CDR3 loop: CASSGGSTRTQYF. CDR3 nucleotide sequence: TGTGCCAGCAGTGGCGGGAGTACCCGTACGCAGTATTTT. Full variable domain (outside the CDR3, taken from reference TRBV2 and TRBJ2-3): EPEVTQTPSHQVTQMGQEVILRCVPISNHLYFYWYRQILGQKVEFLVSFYNNEISEKSEIFDDQFSVERPDGSNFTLKIRSTKLEDSAMYFCASSGGSTRTQYFGPGTRLTVL.

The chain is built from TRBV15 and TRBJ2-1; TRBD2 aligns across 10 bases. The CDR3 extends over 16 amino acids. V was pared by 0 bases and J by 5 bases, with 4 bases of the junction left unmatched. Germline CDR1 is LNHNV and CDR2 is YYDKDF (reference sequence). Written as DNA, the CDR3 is TGTGCCACCAGCAGAGAAGGGACTAGCGCCAACAATGAGCAGTTCTTC. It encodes CATSREGTSANNEQFF.

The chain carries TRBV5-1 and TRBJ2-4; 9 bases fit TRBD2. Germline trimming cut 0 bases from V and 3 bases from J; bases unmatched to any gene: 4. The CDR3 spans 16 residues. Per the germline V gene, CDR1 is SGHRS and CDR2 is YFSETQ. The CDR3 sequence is CASSLGAGGDKNIQYF. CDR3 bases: TGCGCCAGCAGCTTGGGAGCGGGAGGTGACAAAAACATTCAGTACTTC. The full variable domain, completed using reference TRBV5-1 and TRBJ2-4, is KAGVTQTPRYLIKTRGQQVTLSCSPISGHRSVSWYQQTPGQGLQFLFEYFSETQRNKGNFPGRFSGRQFSNSRSEMNVSTLELGDSALYLCASSLGAGGDKNIQYFGAGTRLSVL.

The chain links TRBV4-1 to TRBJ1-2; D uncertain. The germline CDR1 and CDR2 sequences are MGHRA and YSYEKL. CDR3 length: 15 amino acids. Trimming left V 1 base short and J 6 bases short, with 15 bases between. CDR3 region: CASSQVFRTGDGYTF. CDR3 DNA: TGCGCCAGCAGCCAAGTTTTCCGGACGGGCGATGGCTACACCTTC.

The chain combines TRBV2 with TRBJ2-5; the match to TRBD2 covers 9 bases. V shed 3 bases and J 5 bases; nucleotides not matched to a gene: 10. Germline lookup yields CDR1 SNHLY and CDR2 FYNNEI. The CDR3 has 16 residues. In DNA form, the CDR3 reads TGTGCCAGCAGTGATGCGTTAGCGGGAGTAACGGAGACCCAGTACTTC. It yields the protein CASSDALAGVTETQYF.

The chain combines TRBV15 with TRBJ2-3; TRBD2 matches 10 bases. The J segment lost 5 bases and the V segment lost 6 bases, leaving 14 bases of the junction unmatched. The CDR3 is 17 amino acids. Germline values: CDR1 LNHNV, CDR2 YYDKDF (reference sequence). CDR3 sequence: CATRNPKEREGEDTQYF. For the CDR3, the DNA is TGTGCCACCAGAAACCCTAAAGAGCGGGAGGGAGAAGATACGCAGTATTTT.

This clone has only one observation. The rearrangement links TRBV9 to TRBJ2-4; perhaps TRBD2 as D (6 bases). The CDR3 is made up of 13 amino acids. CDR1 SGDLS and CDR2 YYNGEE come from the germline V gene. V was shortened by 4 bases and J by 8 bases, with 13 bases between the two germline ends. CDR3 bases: TGTGCCAGCAGCTCAGGGTGGGGGGACATTCAGTACTTC. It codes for CASSSGWGDIQYF.

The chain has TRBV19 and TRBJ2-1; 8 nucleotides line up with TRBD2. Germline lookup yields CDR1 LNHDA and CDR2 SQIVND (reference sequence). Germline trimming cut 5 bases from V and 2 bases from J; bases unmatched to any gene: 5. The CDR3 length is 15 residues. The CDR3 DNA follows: TGTGCCAGTAGTCTAACTAGCGGACCCTACAATGAGCAGTTCTTC. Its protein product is CASSLTSGPYNEQFF.

The CDR3 DNA reads as TGCAGCGCGACAGGGGAGAACACTGAAGCTTTCTTT. It encodes CSATGENTEAFF. This chain uses TRBV29-1 with TRBJ1-1; 8 bases agree with TRBD1. The CDR3 has 12 amino acids. V was clipped by 7 bases and J by 1 base; unmatched bases: 2. Germline CDR1 SQVTM, CDR2 ANQGSEA.

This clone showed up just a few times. Written as DNA, the CDR3 is TGTGCCGGAAAGGGGGCTCGCACTGAAGCTTTCTTT. This codes for CAGKGARTEAFF. This chain connects TRBV13 to TRBJ1-1, with 7 bases aligning to TRBD1. Germline CDR1 PRHDT, CDR2 FYEKMQ (reference sequence). There are 12 residues in the CDR3. V dropped 11 bases and J dropped 4; count of bases not matched to a gene: 7.

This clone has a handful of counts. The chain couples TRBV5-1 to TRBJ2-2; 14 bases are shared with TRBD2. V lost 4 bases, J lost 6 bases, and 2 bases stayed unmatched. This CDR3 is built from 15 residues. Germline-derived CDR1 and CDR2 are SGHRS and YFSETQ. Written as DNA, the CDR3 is TGCGCCAGCAGCGGGACTAGCGGGAGCCCCGGGGAGCTGTTTTTT. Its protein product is CASSGTSGSPGELFF.

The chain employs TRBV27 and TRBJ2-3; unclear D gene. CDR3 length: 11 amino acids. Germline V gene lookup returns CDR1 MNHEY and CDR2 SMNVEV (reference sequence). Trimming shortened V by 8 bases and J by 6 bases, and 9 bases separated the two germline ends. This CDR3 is CASVGFDTQYF. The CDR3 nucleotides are TGTGCCAGCGTGGGGTTTGATACGCAGTATTTT.

Written as DNA, the CDR3 is TGTGCCAGCGCCCGGGGGCAAGAGACCCAGTACTTC. Amino acid sequence: CASARGQETQYF. The J gene is TRBJ2-5, the V gene TRBV28, with a weak D call TRBD2 (6 bases). The V end lost 8 bases, the J end lost 2 bases, and 9 bases lay between the germline ends. The CDR3 sequence is 12 residues long. Germline CDR1 and CDR2: MDHEN and SYDVKM.

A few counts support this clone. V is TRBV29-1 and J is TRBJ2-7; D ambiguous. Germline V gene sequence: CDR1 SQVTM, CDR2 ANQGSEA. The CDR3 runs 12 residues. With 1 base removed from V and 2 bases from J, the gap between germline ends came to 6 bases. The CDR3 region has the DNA TGCAGCGTTGAAGGGAGAGCCTACGAGCAGTACTTC. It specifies CSVEGRAYEQYF.